This TCR beta chain came from a study of T cell responses to AZD1222 COVID-19 vaccine. Sequencing was performed with immunoSEQ multiplex PCR; in TCRdb, only in-frame clones are kept and a portion is missing. The profile shows more than 85,000 clones, roughly 88% of them singletons. A remark on this clone: What it binds is unknown.

Regarding the study as a whole: White British ancestry dominated among donors, who included more females, and clonal diversity was possibly underestimated. Spike-specific TCR breadth and depth were elevated following two AZD1222 doses. Among vaccine-associated CD4 TCRs, coverage spanned spike, with dominance at 160-218 and 743-854. Baseline testing showed seropositivity in only five to seven AZD1222 recipients.

CDR1 and CDR2 (germline): MGHRA, YSYEKL. The CDR3 runs to 15 residues. V gave up 1 base and J gave up 3 bases, with 13 bases separating them. The chain has TRBV4-1 and TRBJ2-7; possibly TRBD2 for D (5 bases). The clonotype originates from an adult in good health. Sequences were derived from peripheral blood, sampled on day 0 of MenACWY control vaccination. The chain's CDR3 is CASSQGLANRYEQYF. For the CDR3, the DNA is TGCGCCAGCAGCCAAGGGCTAGCAAATCGCTACGAGCAGTACTTC.